This T cell receptor (beta chain) was recovered during a study of STAT3 mutations in large granular lymphocyte leukemia. Study-level information: Roughly two fifths of treated T-LGLL patients showed hematologic response to immunosuppression.

Data came from immunoSEQ multiplex PCR; TCRdb stores just in-frame clones and leaves some out. The sample shows almost 25,000 clones, about 95% of them seen only once. V dropped 0 bases and J dropped 2 bases, with 9 bases sitting between them. Per the germline V gene, CDR1 is SGHKS and CDR2 is YYEKEE (reference sequence). The CDR3 runs to 15 residues. This clone appeared a single time. The target antigen is unknown. Study conclusions and caveats: Every T-cell large granular lymphocyte leukemia patient had at least one immunodominant TCR beta clonotype. Some patients had dominant TCR clones larger than their STAT3 mutant burden. Some patients had persisting codominant clonotypes that could mask small clones.

The rearrangement links TRBV5-5 to TRBJ1-3; tentatively, D is TRBD1 (5 bases). The clonotype originates from a middle-aged man with T-cell large granular lymphocyte leukemia. Some clones in this sample may be carry-over from other donors' samples. The sequenced sample was peripheral blood mononuclear cells. This CDR3 is CASSLGGDPGNTIYF. The CDR3 nucleotides are TGTGCCAGCAGCTTGGGGGGGGATCCTGGAAACACCATATATTTT.